This T cell receptor (beta chain) was recorded in a study of blood T cell repertoires in COVID-19. V dropped 0 bases and J dropped 2 bases, with 3 bases sitting between them. The CDR3 runs to 13 residues. Looked up from germline, CDR1 is KGHSH and CDR2 is LQKENI. Worth noting for this clone: The sample carries other DNA sequences with the same CDR3.

Assay: immunoSEQ multiplex PCR; the TCRdb copy retains only in-frame clones and omits some. The table has over 400,000 clones, about 89% seen once. V is TRBV18 and J is TRBJ2-3; unclear D gene. The sequenced sample was peripheral blood. The sequence derives from a woman between 45 and 65 years old with COVID-19, enrolled during active disease. Here the CDR3 DNA reads TGTGCCAGCTCACCACCCGTCACAGATACGCAGTATTTT. It encodes CASSPPVTDTQYF.